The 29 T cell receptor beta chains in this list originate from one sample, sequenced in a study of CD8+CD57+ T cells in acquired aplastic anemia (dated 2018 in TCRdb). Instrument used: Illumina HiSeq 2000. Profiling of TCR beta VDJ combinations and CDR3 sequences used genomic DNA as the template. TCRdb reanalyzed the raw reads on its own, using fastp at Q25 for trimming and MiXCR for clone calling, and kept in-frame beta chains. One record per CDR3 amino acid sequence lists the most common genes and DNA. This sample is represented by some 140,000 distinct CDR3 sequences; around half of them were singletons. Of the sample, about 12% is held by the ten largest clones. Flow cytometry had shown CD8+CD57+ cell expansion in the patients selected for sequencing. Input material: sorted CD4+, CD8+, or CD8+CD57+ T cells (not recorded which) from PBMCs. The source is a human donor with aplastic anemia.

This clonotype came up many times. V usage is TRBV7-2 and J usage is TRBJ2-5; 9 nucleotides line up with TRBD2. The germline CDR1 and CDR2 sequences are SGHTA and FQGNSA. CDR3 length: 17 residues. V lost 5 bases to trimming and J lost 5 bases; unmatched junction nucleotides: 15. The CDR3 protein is CASSPTVAGDPRETQYF. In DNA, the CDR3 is TGTGCCAGCAGCCCTACGGTAGCGGGGGATCCCAGGGAGACCCAGTACTTC.

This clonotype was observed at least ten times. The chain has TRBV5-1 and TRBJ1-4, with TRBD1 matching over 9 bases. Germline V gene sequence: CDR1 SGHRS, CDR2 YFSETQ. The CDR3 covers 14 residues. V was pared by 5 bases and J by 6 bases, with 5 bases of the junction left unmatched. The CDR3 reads CASSPGQGDEKLFF. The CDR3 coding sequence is TGCGCCAGCAGTCCGGGACAGGGTGATGAAAAACTGTTTTTT.

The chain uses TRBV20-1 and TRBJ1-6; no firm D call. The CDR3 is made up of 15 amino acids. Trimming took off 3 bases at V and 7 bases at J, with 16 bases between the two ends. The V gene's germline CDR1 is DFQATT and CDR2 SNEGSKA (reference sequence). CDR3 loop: CSASVPGGWNSPLHF. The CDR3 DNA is TGCAGTGCTAGTGTCCCCGGTGGCTGGAATTCACCCCTCCACTTT.

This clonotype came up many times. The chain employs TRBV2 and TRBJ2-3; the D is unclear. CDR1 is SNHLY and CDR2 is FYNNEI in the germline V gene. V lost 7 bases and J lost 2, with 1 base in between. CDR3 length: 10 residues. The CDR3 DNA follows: TGTGCCAGCACCACAGATACGCAGTATTTT. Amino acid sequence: CASTTDTQYF.

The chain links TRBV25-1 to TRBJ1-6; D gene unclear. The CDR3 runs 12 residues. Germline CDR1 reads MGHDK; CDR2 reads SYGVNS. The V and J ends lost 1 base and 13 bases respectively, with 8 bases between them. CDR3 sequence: CASSESDRPLHF. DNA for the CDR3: TGTGCCAGCAGTGAATCCGATAGGCCCCTCCACTTT.

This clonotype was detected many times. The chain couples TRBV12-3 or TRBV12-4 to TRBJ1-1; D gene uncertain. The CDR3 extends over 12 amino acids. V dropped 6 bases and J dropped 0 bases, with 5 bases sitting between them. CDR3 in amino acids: CASRIMNTEAFF. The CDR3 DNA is TGTGCCAGCAGGATTATGAACACTGAAGCTTTCTTT.

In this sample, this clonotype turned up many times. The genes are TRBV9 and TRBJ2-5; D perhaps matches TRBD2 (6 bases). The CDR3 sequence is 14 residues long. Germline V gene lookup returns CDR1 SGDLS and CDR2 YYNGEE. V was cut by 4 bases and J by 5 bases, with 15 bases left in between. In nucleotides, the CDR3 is TGTGCCAGCAGCCCCCTCCGTCTAGCGGAGACCCAGTACTTC. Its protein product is CASSPLRLAETQYF.

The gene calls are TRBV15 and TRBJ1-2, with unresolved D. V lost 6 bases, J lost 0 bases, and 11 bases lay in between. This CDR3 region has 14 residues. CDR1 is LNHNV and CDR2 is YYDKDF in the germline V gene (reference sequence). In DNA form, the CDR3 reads TGTGCCACCAGTCACGGGGTGACTAACTATGGCTACACCTTC. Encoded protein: CATSHGVTNYGYTF.

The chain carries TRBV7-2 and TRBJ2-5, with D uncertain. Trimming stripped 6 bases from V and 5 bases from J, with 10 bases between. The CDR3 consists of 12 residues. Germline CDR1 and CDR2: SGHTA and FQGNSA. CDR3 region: CASSLSPETQYF. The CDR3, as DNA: TGTGCCAGCAGTTTAAGTCCGGAGACCCAGTACTTC.

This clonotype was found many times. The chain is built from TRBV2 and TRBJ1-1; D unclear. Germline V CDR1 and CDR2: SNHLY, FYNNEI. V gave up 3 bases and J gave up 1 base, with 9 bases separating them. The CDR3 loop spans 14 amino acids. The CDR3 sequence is CASSEVGENTEAFF. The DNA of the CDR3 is TGTGCCAGCAGTGAGGTCGGAGAGAACACTGAAGCTTTCTTT.

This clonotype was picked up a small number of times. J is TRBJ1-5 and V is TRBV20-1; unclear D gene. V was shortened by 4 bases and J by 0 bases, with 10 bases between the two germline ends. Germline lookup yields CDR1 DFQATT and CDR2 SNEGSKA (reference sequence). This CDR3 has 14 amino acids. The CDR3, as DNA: TGCAGTGCTATGGAACAGTTTAGCAATCAGCCCCAGCATTTT. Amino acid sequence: CSAMEQFSNQPQHF.

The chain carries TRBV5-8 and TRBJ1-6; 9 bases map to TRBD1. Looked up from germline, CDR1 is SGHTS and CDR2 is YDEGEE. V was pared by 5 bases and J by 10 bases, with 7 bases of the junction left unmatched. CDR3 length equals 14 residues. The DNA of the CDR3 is TGTGCCAGCAGTTGGGACAGGGAAATATCACCCCTCCACTTT. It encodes CASSWDREISPLHF.

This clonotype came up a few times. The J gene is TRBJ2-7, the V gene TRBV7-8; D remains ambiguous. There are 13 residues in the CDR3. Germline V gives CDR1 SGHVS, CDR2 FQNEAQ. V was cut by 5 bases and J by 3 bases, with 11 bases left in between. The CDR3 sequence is CASSPVGRYEQYF. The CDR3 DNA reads TGTGCCAGCAGCCCAGTTGGACGCTACGAGCAGTACTTC.

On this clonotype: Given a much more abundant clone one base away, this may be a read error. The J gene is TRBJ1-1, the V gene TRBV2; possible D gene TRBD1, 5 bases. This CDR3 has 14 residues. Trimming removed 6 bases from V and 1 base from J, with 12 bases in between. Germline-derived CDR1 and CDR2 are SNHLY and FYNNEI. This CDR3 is CASSTQGPNTEAFF. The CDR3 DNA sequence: TGTGCCAGCAGCACCCAGGGCCCGAACACTGAAGCTTTCTTT. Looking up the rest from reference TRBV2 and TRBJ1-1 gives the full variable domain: EPEVTQTPSHQVTQMGQEVILRCVPISNHLYFYWYRQILGQKVEFLVSFYNNEISEKSEIFDDQFSVERPDGSNFTLKIRSTKLEDSAMYFCASSTQGPNTEAFFGQGTRLTVV.

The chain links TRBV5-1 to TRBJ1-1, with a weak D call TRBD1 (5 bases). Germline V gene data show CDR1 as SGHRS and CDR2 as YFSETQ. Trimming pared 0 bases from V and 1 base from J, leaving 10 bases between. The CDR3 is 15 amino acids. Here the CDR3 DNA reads TGCGCCAGCAGCTTGGAGCTAACAGGGAACACTGAAGCTTTCTTT. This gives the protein CASSLELTGNTEAFF.

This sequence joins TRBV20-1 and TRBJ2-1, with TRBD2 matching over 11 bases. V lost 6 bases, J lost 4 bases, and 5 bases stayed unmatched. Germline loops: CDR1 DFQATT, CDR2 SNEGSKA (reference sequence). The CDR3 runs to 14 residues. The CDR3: CSAWGLAAYNEQFF. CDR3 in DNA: TGCAGTGCCTGGGGACTAGCGGCTTACAATGAGCAGTTCTTC.

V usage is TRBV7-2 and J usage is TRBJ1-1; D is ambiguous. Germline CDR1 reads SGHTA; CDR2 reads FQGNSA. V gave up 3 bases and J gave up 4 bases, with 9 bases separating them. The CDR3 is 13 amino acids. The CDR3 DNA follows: TGTGCCAGCAGCTTCTATGAGGGCACTGAAGCTTTCTTT. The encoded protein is CASSFYEGTEAFF. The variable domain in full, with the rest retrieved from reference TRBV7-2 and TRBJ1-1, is GAGVSQSPSNKVTEKGKDVELRCDPISGHTALYWYRQSLGQGLEFLIYFQGNSAPDKSGLPSDRFSAERTGGSVSTLTIQRTQQEDSAVYLCASSFYEGTEAFFGQGTRLTVV.

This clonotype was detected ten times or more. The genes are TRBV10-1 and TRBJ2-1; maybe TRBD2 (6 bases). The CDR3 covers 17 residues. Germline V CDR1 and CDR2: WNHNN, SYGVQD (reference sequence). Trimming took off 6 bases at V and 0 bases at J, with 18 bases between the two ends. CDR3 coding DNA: TGCGCCAGCAGCGGGAATACCCGGGGGAGCTCCTACAATGAGCAGTTCTTC. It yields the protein CASSGNTRGSSYNEQFF.

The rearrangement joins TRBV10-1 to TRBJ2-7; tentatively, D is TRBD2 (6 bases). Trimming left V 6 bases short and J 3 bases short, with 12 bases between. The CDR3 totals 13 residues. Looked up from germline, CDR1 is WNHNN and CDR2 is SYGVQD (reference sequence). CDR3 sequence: CASSRDLGYEQYF. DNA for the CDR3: TGCGCCAGCAGCCGGGACTTAGGCTACGAGCAGTACTTC.

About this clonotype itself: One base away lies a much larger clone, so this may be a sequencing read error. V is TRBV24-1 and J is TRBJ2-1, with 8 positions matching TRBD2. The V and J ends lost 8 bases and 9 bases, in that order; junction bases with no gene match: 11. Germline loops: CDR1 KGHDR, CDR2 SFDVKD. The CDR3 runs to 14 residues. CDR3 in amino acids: CATNSGTRASEQFF. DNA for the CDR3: TGTGCCACCAACTCCGGGACTAGGGCGAGTGAGCAGTTCTTC.

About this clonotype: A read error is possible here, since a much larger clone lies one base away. The CDR3 nucleotides read TGTGCCAGCAGTCCTATGGACAGCGGCGGAGAGACCCAGTACTTC. This gives the protein CASSPMDSGGETQYF. J is TRBJ2-5 and V is TRBV6-1; possible D gene TRBD1, 6 bases. CDR3 size: 15 residues. CDR1 MNHNS and CDR2 SASEGT come from the germline V gene. Trimming took 5 bases from V and 4 from J, leaving 17 bases between them.

The CDR3, as DNA: TGTGCCAGCAGCGTAGGGACAGGGGGCCGGAATGAGCAGTTCTTC. Its protein is CASSVGTGGRNEQFF. This chain uses TRBV9 with TRBJ2-1; 11 bases are a match to TRBD1. This CDR3 has 15 residues. Trimming cost V 0 bases and J 7 bases; bases outside gene matches: 3. Germline values: CDR1 SGDLS, CDR2 YYNGEE.

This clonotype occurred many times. In DNA form, the CDR3 reads TGTGCCAGCAGTCCCGGGGCAACCCAGCATTTT. Its protein product is CASSPGATQHF. The rearrangement uses TRBV2 and TRBJ1-5; D possibly corresponds to TRBD1 (5 bases). The CDR3 is made up of 11 amino acids. Trimming took off 5 bases at V and 11 bases at J, with 10 bases between the two ends. CDR1 is SNHLY, CDR2 FYNNEI, per germline.

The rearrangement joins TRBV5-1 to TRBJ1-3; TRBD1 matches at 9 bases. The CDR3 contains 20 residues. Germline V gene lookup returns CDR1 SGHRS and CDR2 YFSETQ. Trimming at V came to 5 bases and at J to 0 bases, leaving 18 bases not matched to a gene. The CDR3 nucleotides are TGCGCCAGCAGTTTTTACTCCGGGACAGGGAACTATCTCTCTGGAAACACCATATATTTT. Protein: CASSFYSGTGNYLSGNTIYF.

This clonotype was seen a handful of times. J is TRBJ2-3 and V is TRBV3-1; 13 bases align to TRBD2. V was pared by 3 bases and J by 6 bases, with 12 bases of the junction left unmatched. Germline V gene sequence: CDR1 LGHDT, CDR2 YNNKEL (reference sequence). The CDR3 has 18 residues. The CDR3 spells CASSHFLLAGGMMDTQYF. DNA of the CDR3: TGTGCCAGCAGCCACTTCCTACTAGCGGGGGGGATGATGGATACGCAGTATTTT.

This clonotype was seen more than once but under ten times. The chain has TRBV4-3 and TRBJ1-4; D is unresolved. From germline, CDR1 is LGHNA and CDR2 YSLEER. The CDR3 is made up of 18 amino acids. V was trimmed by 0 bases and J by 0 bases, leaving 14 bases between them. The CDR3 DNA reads TGCGCCAGCAGCCAAGATCGGGTAGTCCTTGCAACTAATGAAAAACTGTTTTTT. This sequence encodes CASSQDRVVLATNEKLFF.

The CDR3 protein is CASSLGLAGAQGGELFF. For the CDR3, the DNA is TGTGCCAGCAGCCTGGGACTAGCGGGGGCCCAGGGCGGGGAGCTGTTTTTT. The chain carries TRBV5-4 and TRBJ2-2; 14 bases are shared with TRBD2. The germline CDR1 and CDR2 sequences are SGHNT and YYREEE (reference sequence). The CDR3 runs to 17 residues. V shed 4 bases and J 7 bases; nucleotides not matched to a gene: 9.

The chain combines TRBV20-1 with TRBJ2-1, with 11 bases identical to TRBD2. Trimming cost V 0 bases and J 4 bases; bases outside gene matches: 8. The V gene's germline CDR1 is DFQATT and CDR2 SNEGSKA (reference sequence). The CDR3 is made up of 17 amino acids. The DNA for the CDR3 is TGCAGTGCTAGAGAATTGCCTAGCGGGGGGCTGTACAATGAGCAGTTCTTC. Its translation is CSARELPSGGLYNEQFF.

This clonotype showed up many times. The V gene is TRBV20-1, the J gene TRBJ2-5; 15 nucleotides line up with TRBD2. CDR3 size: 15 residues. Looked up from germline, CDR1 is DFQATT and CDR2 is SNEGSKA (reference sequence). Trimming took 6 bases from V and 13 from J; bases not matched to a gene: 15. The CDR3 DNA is TGCAGTGCCCGAGGTCCGGGACTAGCGGGGGGCCGGCTGTACTTC. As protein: CSARGPGLAGGRLYF.